What follows is one T cell receptor beta chain and its context. As yet, its antigen is unknown. These data come from a study of human T cells and chemical hapten exposure. General observations from the study: TCRs at a frequency above 1 in 1000 stayed unchanged with DPC sensitization.

TCRdb called the RACE reads again in MiXCR, with one record for every CDR3 protein. This sample has roughly 380,000 distinct CDR3 sequences, with about 6.9% found just once. CDR1 and CDR2 (germline): LNHDA, SQIVND (reference sequence). CDR3 length: 15 amino acids. V lost 5 bases and J lost 2; bases outside the gene matches: 8. Stated time point: patch test 2, 6 weeks after DPC sensitization. Treatment defined: therapeutic diphenylcyclopropenone sensitization with weekly scalp DPC. Whole blood that had not been fractionated was the source of extracted total RNA. The sample in question was whole blood, obtained in connection with sensitization to the hapten diphenylcyclopropenone (DPC). The chain combines TRBV19 with TRBJ1-2; 7 bases fit TRBD1. The TCR comes from a woman between 18 and 29 years old with alopecia areata. Some clones in this sample may be carry-over from other donors' samples. CDR3 sequence: CASSPPRGNNYGYTF. CDR3 DNA sequence: TGTGCCAGTAGTCCCCCCAGGGGGAACAACTATGGCTACACCTTC.